A single sample gave rise to the 24 T cell receptor beta chains below, sequenced in a study of blood T cell repertoires in COVID-19. TCRdb keeps only in-frame clones here, not all; method: immunoSEQ multiplex PCR. Seen here are 99,000 or so clones, around 74% observed once, and the top ten hold roughly 21%. Material: peripheral blood. These receptors all stem from a woman in her seventies with acute or convalescent COVID-19.

The table lists this clone with a few counts. This rearrangement joins TRBV2 to TRBJ2-5; 8 nucleotides match TRBD2. The CDR3 length is 15 residues. Unmatched junction bases numbered 8, after V lost 7 bases and J lost 1 base. Germline values: CDR1 SNHLY, CDR2 FYNNEI. The CDR3 is CASKPLAGPQETQYF. CDR3 DNA: TGTGCCAGCAAACCTCTAGCGGGCCCCCAAGAGACCCAGTACTTC.

The V gene is TRBV28, the J gene TRBJ1-4, with 9 bases matching TRBD1. The CDR3 has 15 amino acids. CDR1 MDHEN and CDR2 SYDVKM come from the germline V gene. Germline trimming cut 5 bases from V and 8 bases from J; bases unmatched to any gene: 9. This CDR3 is CASSTTGTGKEKLFF. The CDR3 DNA sequence: TGTGCCAGCAGTACCACCGGGACAGGGAAGGAAAAACTGTTTTTT.

This chain uses TRBV3-1 (or the pseudogene TRBV3-2) with TRBJ1-3; D perhaps matches TRBD1 (5 bases). Deletions cut 5 bases from V and 4 bases from J, with 12 bases between. Looked up from germline, CDR1 is LGHDT and CDR2 is YNNKEL (reference sequence). The length of the CDR3 is 14 residues. CDR3: CASSDAGLGNTIYF. The CDR3 DNA reads as TGTGCCAGCAGCGACGCGGGACTCGGAAACACCATATATTTT.

This clone was seen a single time. The junction differs from germline at one of its ends, possibly a read error. The V and J genes are TRBV5-1 and TRBJ2-7, with 8 bases aligning to TRBD2. Germline V lookup: CDR1 SGHRS, CDR2 YFSETQ. This CDR3 contains 16 residues. The CDR3 here is CPSFRRWGGRGGEQYF. For the CDR3, the DNA is TGCCCCAGCTTTCGCCGTTGGGGGGGCCGGGGGGGGGAGCAGTACTTC.

This rearrangement joins TRBV5-1 to TRBJ1-1; D unclear. This CDR3 spans 12 amino acids. Trimming took 3 bases from V and 8 from J, leaving 11 bases between them. The germline CDR1 and CDR2 sequences are SGHRS and YFSETQ. CDR3 sequence (DNA): TGCGCCAGCAGCTCAAGAGGAAACGAAGCTTTCTTT. Its translation is CASSSRGNEAFF.

The chain couples TRBV11-3 to TRBJ2-3, with unresolved D. The CDR3 is 13 amino acids. Germline V gene data show CDR1 as SGHNT and CDR2 as YENEEA. Trimming stripped 3 bases from V and 1 base from J, with 5 bases between. The CDR3 sequence: CASSLAGTDTQYF. The CDR3 coding sequence is TGTGCCAGCAGCTTGGCGGGCACAGATACGCAGTATTTT.

The J gene is TRBJ1-1, the V gene TRBV2, with a tentative D call TRBD1 (6 bases). Germline V gene sequence: CDR1 SNHLY, CDR2 FYNNEI. The CDR3 extends over 11 amino acids. Trimming cost V 6 bases and J 7 bases, with 9 bases left between them. The CDR3 is CASSPDSEAFF. The CDR3 nucleotides are TGTGCCAGCAGCCCGGACAGTGAAGCTTTCTTT.

The chain links TRBV7-2 to TRBJ2-3, with 10 bases lining up with TRBD2. The germline CDR1 and CDR2 sequences are SGHTA and FQGNSA. The CDR3 is 15 residues long. The V segment lost 8 bases and the J segment 5 bases; nucleotides outside the gene matches: 10. The CDR3 spells CASELLAGSRDTQYF. As DNA, the CDR3 is TGTGCCAGCGAGTTACTAGCGGGGTCTCGAGATACGCAGTATTTT.

This clone was counted a single time. The rearrangement uses TRBV6-1 and TRBJ2-5; TRBD1 agrees at 9 bases. The length of the CDR3 is 16 residues. J gave up 5 bases and V 3 bases, and 10 bases lay outside the gene matches. Germline V gene data show CDR1 as MNHNS and CDR2 as SASEGT. The CDR3 DNA sequence: TGTGCCAGCAGTGACGCCGGGACAGGGACTCTTGAGACCCAGTACTTC. Amino acids: CASSDAGTGTLETQYF.

The chain has TRBV5-1 and TRBJ2-7, with 10 bases that match TRBD1. CDR1 SGHRS and CDR2 YFSETQ come from the germline V gene. V lost 5 bases, J lost 2 bases, and 4 bases stayed unmatched. The CDR3 sequence is 14 residues long. CDR3 protein: CASRTGTGAYEQYF. DNA of the CDR3: TGCGCCAGCAGAACCGGGACAGGGGCCTACGAGCAGTACTTC.

This chain connects TRBV5-6 to TRBJ1-5; D is uncertain. The V end lost 3 bases, the J end lost 5 bases, and 15 bases lay between the germline ends. Germline CDR1 SGHDT, CDR2 YYEEEE. This CDR3 spans 15 amino acids. In DNA, the CDR3 is TGTGCCAGCAGCTCCTCCATGGGCACCTATCAGCCCCAGCATTTT. It specifies CASSSSMGTYQPQHF.

The chain combines TRBV11-3 with TRBJ2-7; D may be TRBD2 (5 bases). The CDR3 consists of 13 residues. V lost 2 bases and J 3 bases, leaving 8 bases between the germline ends. From germline, CDR1 is SGHNT and CDR2 YENEEA. The CDR3 sequence: CASSLFRGYEQYF. CDR3 DNA: TGTGCCAGCAGCTTATTCCGGGGCTACGAGCAGTACTTC.

This clone came up a few times. The chain joins TRBV11-2 to TRBJ1-6, with a tentative D call TRBD1 (6 bases). The CDR3 extends over 12 amino acids. Deletions cut 8 bases from V and 13 bases from J, with 15 bases between. CDR1 is SGHAT and CDR2 is FQNNGV in the germline V gene. The CDR3 loop reads CASGEQGPPLHF. The CDR3 DNA is TGTGCCAGCGGCGAACAGGGACCCCCCCTCCACTTT.

The rearrangement joins TRBV18 to TRBJ2-7; no reliable D call. CDR1 is KGHSH, CDR2 LQKENI, per germline. Trimming stripped 3 bases from V and 2 bases from J, with 11 bases between. The CDR3 runs 14 residues. This CDR3 reads CASSPPSLTYEQYF. The CDR3, as DNA: TGTGCCAGCTCACCGCCTTCACTAACCTACGAGCAGTACTTC.

V is TRBV5-5 and J is TRBJ1-2; 8 nucleotides align to TRBD1. V lost 3 bases, J lost 5 bases, and 6 bases stayed unmatched. In germline, CDR1 is SGHKS, CDR2 YYEKEE (reference sequence). The CDR3 has 14 amino acids. The CDR3 DNA sequence: TGTGCCAGCAGCTCCGGACAGGGACAATATGGCTACACCTTC. Translating gives CASSSGQGQYGYTF.

The sample holds one count of this clone. The chain joins TRBV6-5 to TRBJ2-1, with D perhaps TRBD2 (5 bases). The CDR3 contains 14 residues. V lost 0 bases, J lost 4 bases, and 7 bases lay in between. Germline CDR1 reads MNHEY; CDR2 reads SVGAGI. CDR3 DNA sequence: TGTGCCAGCAGTTACTCATCGGGGTACAATGAGCAGTTCTTC. It encodes CASSYSSGYNEQFF.

This chain links TRBV15 with TRBJ1-1; D is uncertain. The germline V gene encodes CDR1 LNHNV and CDR2 YYDKDF (reference sequence). Between the trimmed V and J ends, which lost 3 bases and 1 base, there was a span of 12 bases. The CDR3 totals 15 residues. CDR3 DNA: TGTGCCACCAGCAGTTGGGGAGATTCGAACACTGAAGCTTTCTTT. Its translation is CATSSWGDSNTEAFF.

V is TRBV25-1 and J is TRBJ1-3; possibly TRBD1 for D (5 bases). The V gene's germline CDR1 is MGHDK and CDR2 SYGVNS. This CDR3 region has 12 residues. V gave up 8 bases and J gave up 4 bases, with 9 bases separating them. The CDR3 loop reads CASRGVGNTIYF. CDR3 in DNA: TGTGCCAGCCGGGGGGTCGGAAACACCATATATTTT. Combining the CDR3 with reference TRBV25-1 and TRBJ1-3 gives the whole variable domain EADIYQTPRYLVIGTGKKITLECSQTMGHDKMYWYQQDPGMELHLIHYSYGVNSTEKGDLSSESTVSRIRTEHFPLTLESARPSHTSQYLCASRGVGNTIYFGEGSWLTVV.

The chain has TRBV20-1 and TRBJ2-7; maybe TRBD1 (6 bases). V shed 6 bases and J shed 6 bases, with 12 bases lying between them. This CDR3 is 11 amino acids long. The germline V gene has CDR1 DFQATT and CDR2 SNEGSKA (reference sequence). The CDR3 loop is CSANSGVEQYF. As DNA, the CDR3 is TGCAGTGCCAACTCAGGGGTCGAGCAGTACTTC.

This clone has only a few counts. The chain is built from TRBV5-1 and TRBJ1-2; weak D call: TRBD1 (6 bases). The CDR3 consists of 17 residues. Germline V gene lookup returns CDR1 SGHRS and CDR2 YFSETQ. Trimming cost V 0 bases and J 1 base, with 16 bases left between them. CDR3 region: CASSLDRAAILNYGYTF. The DNA of the CDR3 is TGCGCCAGCAGCTTGGACAGGGCCGCAATTCTTAACTATGGCTACACCTTC.

The chain joins TRBV6-2 or TRBV6-3 to TRBJ2-6; D unresolved. Germline V gene lookup returns CDR1 MNHEY and CDR2 SVGEGT. CDR3 length: 16 residues. Trimming stripped 6 bases from V and 0 bases from J, with 12 bases between. In DNA, the CDR3 is TGTGCCAGCAGCGAACTCTGGAGCTCTGGGGCCAACGTCCTGACTTTC. It specifies CASSELWSSGANVLTF.

The chain combines TRBV5-8 with TRBJ1-6, with D uncertain. V dropped 1 base and J dropped 8 bases, with 7 bases sitting between them. CDR1 SGHTS and CDR2 YDEGEE come from the germline V gene. The CDR3 runs to 13 residues. CDR3 amino acids: CASSLTGYSPLHF. The CDR3 coding sequence is TGTGCCAGCAGCTTGACGGGATATTCACCCCTCCACTTT.

The chain carries TRBV6-1 and TRBJ1-2; D remains ambiguous. Germline CDR1 and CDR2: MNHNS and SASEGT. The CDR3 consists of 16 residues. Trimming took 2 bases from V and 5 from J, leaving 18 bases between them. This chain's CDR3 is CASSESRWGDPYGYTF. CDR3 nucleotides: TGTGCCAGCAGTGAATCCCGGTGGGGAGATCCTTATGGCTACACCTTC.

This clone was counted a few times. The chain has TRBV15 and TRBJ2-5; D not certain. CDR3 size: 15 residues. Germline lookup yields CDR1 LNHNV and CDR2 YYDKDF (reference sequence). V was clipped by 0 bases and J by 1 base, with 9 bases between them. This CDR3 is CATSRDPRVQETQYF. The CDR3, as DNA: TGTGCCACCAGCAGAGATCCTCGGGTCCAAGAGACCCAGTACTTC.